These 22 T cell receptor beta chains came from one sample sequenced in a study of blood T cell repertoires in COVID-19. Clones were sequenced by immunoSEQ multiplex PCR, and TCRdb holds only the in-frame ones, with some missing. The table records about 250,000 clones, approximately 79% of them present only once. The sequencing sample was made of peripheral blood. The receptors originated from a woman aged 40 to 50 with active or convalescent COVID-19.

V and J are TRBV11-2 and TRBJ2-1; possible D gene TRBD2, 5 bases. The V gene's germline CDR1 is SGHAT and CDR2 FQNNGV. Trimming pared 4 bases from V and 7 bases from J, leaving 11 bases between. The CDR3 has 13 residues. CDR3 protein: CASSYVRVNEQFF. The CDR3 region has the DNA TGTGCCAGCAGCTACGTGAGGGTGAATGAGCAGTTCTTC.

This chain uses TRBV6-5 with TRBJ1-2; maybe TRBD1 (6 bases). The germline CDR1 and CDR2 sequences are MNHEY and SVGAGI. CDR3 length equals 15 residues. With 4 bases removed from V and 5 bases from J, the gap between germline ends came to 17 bases. CDR3 in DNA: TGTGCCAGCAGTTCCTCTCGGACAGTCACATATGGCTACACCTTC. Translation: CASSSSRTVTYGYTF.

As regards this clone: The junction does not match germline at one end; this may be a read error. The chain combines TRBV19 with TRBJ1-3; maybe TRBD1 (6 bases). Germline CDR1 and CDR2: LNHDA and SQIVND (reference sequence). CDR3 length: 14 residues. CDR3 amino acids: CASSILTGTRKFFF. CDR3 sequence (DNA): TGTGCCAGTAGTATCCTAACCGGGACAAGAAAGTTTTTTTTT.

The chain employs TRBV1 and TRBJ2-5; TRBD2, as called in the table, went unchecked against the DNA. TRBV1 is termed a pseudogene. This CDR3 has 14 residues. The CDR3 DNA reads TGCACCAGCAGCCCAAGGACTAGCGATGAGACCCAGTACTTC. It is translated as CTSSPRTSDETQYF.

Concerning this clone itself: Other DNA sequences from this sample encode an identical CDR3 as well. The chain employs TRBV5-1 and TRBJ1-2; the D gene is possibly TRBD1 (6 bases). Trimming pared 0 bases from V and 4 bases from J, leaving 10 bases between. The CDR3 has 14 amino acids. The germline CDR1 and CDR2 sequences are SGHRS and YFSETQ. Written as DNA, the CDR3 is TGCGCCAGCAGCTTGGATCCAGGGGCCTATGGCTACACCTTC. Translation: CASSLDPGAYGYTF.

The chain links TRBV19 to TRBJ2-7, with 7 bases matching TRBD1. CDR3 length equals 15 residues. Germline V gene lookup returns CDR1 LNHDA and CDR2 SQIVND (reference sequence). V dropped 1 base and J dropped 1; count of bases not matched to a gene: 4. CDR3 DNA sequence: TGTGCCAGTAGTATAGCACCGGGACAGTCCTACGAGCAGTACTTC. This sequence encodes CASSIAPGQSYEQYF.

The rearrangement links TRBV5-6 to TRBJ1-2; 11 positions match TRBD1. Germline assignment: CDR1 SGHDT and CDR2 YYEEEE. With 0 bases clipped from V and 8 bases from J, the junction kept 15 bases outside the gene matches. This CDR3 has 18 residues. CDR3 coding DNA: TGTGCCAGCAGCTTGGCTGGGACAGGGGGATCAGAGTTCGGGGGCTACACCTTC. Its translation is CASSLAGTGGSEFGGYTF.

The DNA of the CDR3 is TGTGCCACCAGCAGGGAGACGGTTAGGTCACCCCTCCACTTT. Amino acids: CATSRETVRSPLHF. The V call is TRBV15, the J call TRBJ1-6; D gene uncertain. The V gene's germline CDR1 is LNHNV and CDR2 YYDKDF (reference sequence). The CDR3 extends over 14 amino acids. The V end was cut by 3 bases, the J end by 10 bases, with 13 bases between.

The gene calls are TRBV9 and TRBJ1-1, with 9 bases matching TRBD1. Looked up from germline, CDR1 is SGDLS and CDR2 is YYNGEE. CDR3 size: 16 residues. Losses at the gene ends were 2 bases for V and 0 bases for J; bases not matched to a gene: 5. CDR3 bases: TGTGCCAGCAGCGTCCCCGGGACAGGGCTGAACACTGAAGCTTTCTTT. It specifies CASSVPGTGLNTEAFF.

V usage is TRBV18 and J usage is TRBJ1-5; tentatively, D is TRBD1 (5 bases). Per germline, CDR1 KGHSH and CDR2 LQKENI. This CDR3 has 13 amino acids. Trimming stripped 3 bases from V and 6 bases from J, with 9 bases between. The CDR3: CASSPAGGQPQHF. As DNA, the CDR3 is TGTGCCAGCTCACCGGCGGGGGGTCAGCCCCAGCATTTT.

This clone turned up a few times. This chain links TRBV18 with TRBJ1-1; D is uncertain. The CDR3 is 17 amino acids. V lost 3 bases and J 1 base, leaving 18 bases between the germline ends. Germline loops: CDR1 KGHSH, CDR2 LQKENI. Here the CDR3 reads CASSPPIGERRNTEAFF. In nucleotides, the CDR3 is TGTGCCAGCTCACCGCCCATTGGGGAGAGGAGGAACACTGAAGCTTTCTTT.

The sample holds one count of this clone. The chain employs TRBV5-4 and TRBJ2-1; 10 positions agree with TRBD2. The germline gives CDR1 SGHNT, CDR2 YYREEE (reference sequence). J gave up 7 bases and V 0 bases, and 4 bases lay outside the gene matches. The CDR3 extends over 15 amino acids. CDR3 nucleotides: TGTGCCAGCAGCTTGGGGCGGACTAGCGGAAATGAGCAGTTCTTC. This sequence encodes CASSLGRTSGNEQFF.

The V and J genes are TRBV6-5 and TRBJ1-6, with TRBD1 identical over 7 bases. V lost 5 bases to trimming and J lost 10 bases; unmatched junction nucleotides: 8. The CDR3 loop spans 14 amino acids. CDR1 is MNHEY and CDR2 is SVGAGI in the germline V gene. The DNA for the CDR3 is TGTGCCAGCAGTACGACAGGGCCAGGGTCACCCCTCCACTTT. Its translation: CASSTTGPGSPLHF.

This clone came up a few times. V gene TRBV4-2 combines with J gene TRBJ1-2; D perhaps matches TRBD1 (6 bases). V lost 0 bases and J 4 bases, leaving 15 bases between the germline ends. From germline, CDR1 is LGHNA and CDR2 YNFKEQ. The CDR3 is 16 residues long. The CDR3 nucleotides are TGTGCCAGCAGCCAAGATATCGGGGGGCGGTCCTATGGCTACACCTTC. It yields the protein CASSQDIGGRSYGYTF.

The V call is TRBV6-4, the J call TRBJ2-2; TRBD2 agrees at 11 bases. The V gene end was trimmed by 2 bases and the J gene end by 3 bases; junction bases not matched to a gene: 17. The CDR3 totals 21 residues. The V gene's germline CDR1 is MRHNA and CDR2 SNTAGT. The DNA of the CDR3 is TGTGCCAGCAGTGACCCCGACGGTTTTTTACTAGCGGGGGCCTACACCGGGGAGCTGTTTTTT. Its translation: CASSDPDGFLLAGAYTGELFF.

The V gene is TRBV19, the J gene TRBJ2-5; D is uncertain. The CDR3 has 13 residues. The V end was cut by 5 bases, the J end by 5 bases, with 12 bases between. Germline values: CDR1 LNHDA, CDR2 SQIVND (reference sequence). The CDR3 DNA reads TGTGCCAGTAGTCCACAGACCGACGAGACCCAGTACTTC. Encoded protein: CASSPQTDETQYF. Filled out from reference TRBV19 and TRBJ2-5, the complete variable domain reads DGGITQSPKYLFRKEGQNVTLSCEQNLNHDAMYWYRQDPGQGLRLIYYSQIVNDFQKGDIAEGYSVSREKKESFPLTVTSAQKNPTAFYLCASSPQTDETQYFGPGTRLLVL.

This chain connects TRBV5-6 to TRBJ2-1; maybe TRBD1 (6 bases). V was trimmed by 6 bases and J by 8 bases, leaving 12 bases between them. Germline lookup yields CDR1 SGHDT and CDR2 YYEEEE. The CDR3 totals 12 residues. The CDR3 loop is CASTLQGHEQFF. CDR3 sequence (DNA): TGTGCCAGCACCCTACAGGGTCATGAGCAGTTCTTC.

The CDR3 bases are TGCGCCAGCAGCTTGGGCAACAGGGAGCGCTATGGCTACACCTTC. It is translated as CASSLGNRERYGYTF. The chain employs TRBV5-1 and TRBJ1-2; a possible D gene is TRBD1 (6 bases). CDR1 SGHRS and CDR2 YFSETQ come from the germline V gene. V gave up 0 bases and J gave up 4 bases, with 13 bases separating them. The CDR3 is 15 amino acids.

The chain has TRBV2 and TRBJ2-2; tentative D call: TRBD1 (6 bases). Germline CDR1 and CDR2: SNHLY and FYNNEI. The CDR3 length is 15 residues. V was clipped by 6 bases and J by 1 base, with 12 bases between them. The CDR3 loop is CASRQQGRNTGELFF. The CDR3 region has the DNA TGTGCCAGCAGACAGCAGGGGCGGAACACCGGGGAGCTGTTTTTT. The entire variable domain, with the rest obtained from reference TRBV2 and TRBJ2-2, is as follows: EPEVTQTPSHQVTQMGQEVILRCVPISNHLYFYWYRQILGQKVEFLVSFYNNEISEKSEIFDDQFSVERPDGSNFTLKIRSTKLEDSAMYFCASRQQGRNTGELFFGEGSRLTVL.

This clone was picked up a small number of times. The chain couples TRBV5-1 to TRBJ1-2; D is unresolved. This CDR3 region has 14 residues. V was trimmed by 4 bases and J by 2 bases, leaving 12 bases between them. CDR1 and CDR2 from the germline V gene are SGHRS and YFSETQ. DNA for the CDR3: TGCGCCAGCAGCCCCTCGGGAGGGAACTATGGCTACACCTTC. Its translation: CASSPSGGNYGYTF.

This CDR3 reads CASSPRDQRGGATDTQYF. As DNA, the CDR3 is TGCGCCAGCAGCCCGAGAGACCAGCGGGGGGGCGCAACAGATACGCAGTATTTT. The chain recombines TRBV4-1 with TRBJ2-3; 10 bases fit TRBD2. CDR3 size: 18 residues. With 4 bases clipped from V and 3 bases from J, the junction kept 13 bases outside the gene matches. Per germline, CDR1 MGHRA and CDR2 YSYEKL.

V usage is TRBV2 and J usage is TRBJ1-1; D may be TRBD1 (6 bases). Germline-derived CDR1 and CDR2 are SNHLY and FYNNEI. The CDR3 length is 12 residues. V shed 5 bases and J shed 11 bases, with 15 bases lying between them. The CDR3 spells CASSFQGSGAFF. The CDR3 nucleotides are TGTGCCAGCAGTTTTCAGGGGAGCGGCGCTTTCTTT.